The 25 T cell receptor beta chains reported below all come from one sample, sequenced in a study of spatial heterogeneity in lung cancer. MiXCR, run by TCRdb on the 5' RACE reads, gives a single entry per CDR3 protein. Here the sample spans 2,500 to 3,500 distinct CDR3 sequences, about 9.4% being singletons. Time point here: sample taken at primary tumor resection. The source material was normal lung tissue next to the tumor, sampled at surgery. The receptors shown here come from a male donor with early-stage non-small cell lung cancer.

This clonotype rates as medium-sized. The chain has TRBV2 and TRBJ1-1; weak D call: TRBD1 (5 bases). Deletions cut 4 bases from V and 5 bases from J, with 8 bases between. This CDR3 spans 12 amino acids. Germline CDR1 is SNHLY and CDR2 is FYNNEI. CDR3 sequence (DNA): TGTGCCAGCAGTGTGTCAGGGACTGAAGCTTTCTTT. Protein sequence: CASSVSGTEAFF.

The DNA of the CDR3 is TGTGCCAGTAGACCCGGACTAGCGGGAATGTACGAGCAGTACTTC. It is translated as CASRPGLAGMYEQYF. The chain is built from TRBV19 and TRBJ2-7; TRBD2 aligns across 12 bases. The CDR3 is 15 amino acids. CDR1 is LNHDA and CDR2 is SQIVND in the germline V gene (reference sequence). With V trimmed by 6 bases and J by 4 bases, 7 bases remained unmatched.

This clonotype is medium-sized. This chain uses TRBV5-1 with TRBJ2-1; 8 bases are shared with TRBD2. CDR1 and CDR2 (germline): SGHRS, YFSETQ. The ends lost 2 bases at V and 8 bases at J; junction bases unmatched: 6. This CDR3 contains 14 residues. This CDR3 is CASSFGGARYEQFF. CDR3 DNA sequence: TGCGCCAGCAGCTTCGGGGGGGCCAGGTATGAGCAGTTCTTC. Full variable domain (rest looked up from reference TRBV5-1 and TRBJ2-1): KAGVTQTPRYLIKTRGQQVTLSCSPISGHRSVSWYQQTPGQGLQFLFEYFSETQRNKGNFPGRFSGRQFSNSRSEMNVSTLELGDSALYLCASSFGGARYEQFFGPGTRLTVL.

This clonotype is deemed medium-sized (0.01 to 0.1%). The rearrangement links TRBV6-6 to TRBJ1-2; TRBD1 might be the D (5 bases). The CDR3 has 17 amino acids. V dropped 2 bases and J dropped 4 bases, with 20 bases sitting between them. Germline lookup yields CDR1 MNHNY and CDR2 SVGAGI (reference sequence). DNA of the CDR3: TGTGCCAGCAGTTACCCGGAAGGGAATCAGGGCCCCTATGGCTACACCTTC. It yields the protein CASSYPEGNQGPYGYTF.

This clonotype was detected ten times or more. The chain is built from TRBV12-3 or TRBV12-4 and TRBJ1-2, with TRBD1 matching 10 bases. After removal of 6 bases from V and 4 bases from J, the junction contained 11 bases not matched to a gene. The CDR3 has 16 amino acids. CDR3 coding DNA: TGTGCCAGCAGATCTACCGGGACAGGGGCTACCTATGGCTACACCTTC. It yields the protein CASRSTGTGATYGYTF.

This clonotype is termed medium-sized. The chain links TRBV20-1 to TRBJ2-2; TRBD1 aligns across 9 bases. The CDR3 consists of 15 residues. Losses at the gene ends were 4 bases for V and 1 base for J; bases not matched to a gene: 4. Germline assignment: CDR1 DFQATT and CDR2 SNEGSKA (reference sequence). CDR3 bases: TGCAGTGCTACCCGACAGGGGGTGAACACCGGGGAGCTGTTTTTT. Protein: CSATRQGVNTGELFF.

The rearrangement joins TRBV11-2 to TRBJ2-1; the D gene is possibly TRBD1 (6 bases). CDR1 and CDR2 from the germline V gene are SGHAT and FQNNGV. V was clipped by 5 bases and J by 13 bases, with 21 bases between them. The CDR3 covers 14 residues. CDR3 nucleotides: TGTGCCAGCAGCGCCTGGGGGCCTAGCCCCTCCCAGTTCTTC. It translates to CASSAWGPSPSQFF.

By share, this clonotype ranks as medium-sized. The rearrangement joins TRBV20-1 to TRBJ2-7, with 9 bases aligning to TRBD2. Germline V gives CDR1 DFQATT, CDR2 SNEGSKA (reference sequence). CDR3 length: 12 amino acids. DNA of the CDR3: TGCAGAGTCGGGACTAGCCACTACGAGCAGTACTTC. This gives the protein CRVGTSHYEQYF.

Relative to its sample, this clonotype is medium-sized. The chain joins TRBV6-2 or TRBV6-3 to TRBJ2-7, with TRBD2 matching over 9 bases. The CDR3 length is 14 residues. V shed 6 bases and J 5 bases; nucleotides not matched to a gene: 8. CDR1 MNHEY and CDR2 SVGEGT come from the germline V gene. For the CDR3, the DNA is TGTGCCAGCAGCTCAGGGACTAGCTTCCACGAGCAGTACTTC. Its protein product is CASSSGTSFHEQYF.

This clonotype is categorized as medium-sized (0.01 to 0.1%). The rearrangement joins TRBV27 to TRBJ2-1; 7 bases map to TRBD1. This CDR3 is 13 amino acids long. Looked up from germline, CDR1 is MNHEY and CDR2 is SMNVEV (reference sequence). The trim removed 5 bases at V and 5 bases at J, leaving 3 bases unmatched. The CDR3 DNA sequence: TGTGCCAGCAGTCTAGGGACAGACAATGAGCAGTTCTTC. Amino acid sequence: CASSLGTDNEQFF.

This clonotype was counted at least ten times. The chain has TRBV20-1 and TRBJ2-1, with D hard to call. V shed 3 bases and J shed 15 bases, with 18 bases lying between them. The CDR3 has 12 amino acids. CDR1 is DFQATT and CDR2 is SNEGSKA in the germline V gene (reference sequence). The CDR3 bases are TGCAGTGCTAGGGCGACTTTGCCTTCCTTGTTCTTC. Its translation is CSARATLPSLFF.

By its share, this clonotype is medium-sized. J is TRBJ2-5 and V is TRBV18; D possibly corresponds to TRBD2 (5 bases). This CDR3 contains 14 residues. Deletions cut 0 bases from V and 5 bases from J, with 10 bases between. Germline-derived CDR1 and CDR2 are KGHSH and LQKENI. CDR3 coding DNA: TGTGCCAGCTCACCACCTCAGTGGGAGGAGACCCAGTACTTC. It encodes CASSPPQWEETQYF.

This clonotype is judged medium-sized. The chain employs TRBV4-1 and TRBJ2-1, with 12 bases lining up with TRBD2. The CDR3 extends over 15 amino acids. From germline, CDR1 is MGHRA and CDR2 YSYEKL. The V segment lost 3 bases and the J segment 10 bases; nucleotides outside the gene matches: 7. CDR3 amino acids: CASSQASGGAKEQFF. The DNA for the CDR3 is TGCGCCAGCAGCCAGGCTAGCGGGGGGGCCAAGGAGCAGTTCTTC.

Comment on this clonotype: A much larger clone sits a single nucleotide away, making a read error possible. V gene TRBV7-2 combines with J gene TRBJ2-7; D perhaps matches TRBD2 (6 bases). The CDR3 loop spans 13 amino acids. V lost 9 bases and J lost 6, with 18 bases in between. CDR1 and CDR2 (germline): SGHTA, FQGNSA. The CDR3 coding sequence is TGTGCCAGTGCATATCCGGGAGCCTTCGAGCAGTACTTC. Translating it yields CASAYPGAFEQYF.

Sample share makes this clonotype medium-sized. The chain combines TRBV11-2 with TRBJ2-7, with D possibly matching TRBD2 (5 bases). Germline-derived CDR1 and CDR2 are SGHAT and FQNNGV. V lost 3 bases to trimming and J lost 2 bases, with 11 bases between them. CDR3 size: 14 residues. Here the CDR3 reads CASSFGVMTYEQYF. CDR3 DNA sequence: TGTGCCAGCAGCTTCGGGGTTATGACCTACGAGCAGTACTTC.

This clonotype was seen repeatedly, ten times or more. This rearrangement joins TRBV20-1 to TRBJ2-5; D is ambiguous. Germline CDR1 reads DFQATT; CDR2 reads SNEGSKA (reference sequence). This CDR3 contains 12 residues. V lost 1 base and J 7 bases, leaving 10 bases between the germline ends. CDR3 amino acids: CSARGAVGTQYF. The CDR3 DNA sequence: TGCAGTGCTAGAGGGGCAGTTGGGACCCAGTACTTC.

This clonotype was found many times. The chain uses TRBV7-2 and TRBJ2-7; TRBD2 matches at 12 bases. The CDR3 covers 17 residues. J lost 2 bases, V lost 4 bases, and 9 bases had no gene match. Germline values: CDR1 SGHTA, CDR2 FQGNSA. DNA for the CDR3: TGTGCCAGCAGCTCCGGACTAGCGGGGCGTCCCGCCTACGAGCAGTACTTC. It codes for CASSSGLAGRPAYEQYF.

In its sample, this clonotype was seen many times. The CDR3: CASSYYGRTQPQHF. Written as DNA, the CDR3 is TGTGCCAGCAGTTACTACGGACGCACCCAGCCCCAGCATTTT. The chain joins TRBV6-5 to TRBJ1-5; no reliable D call. Deletions cut 1 base from V and 7 bases from J, with 11 bases between. Germline V gene data show CDR1 as MNHEY and CDR2 as SVGAGI. The CDR3 contains 14 residues.

This clonotype was picked up many times. The chain uses TRBV4-1 and TRBJ1-1; TRBD1 matches at 10 bases. V dropped 3 bases and J dropped 5; count of bases not matched to a gene: 9. CDR1 and CDR2 from the germline V gene are MGHRA and YSYEKL. The CDR3 sequence is 16 residues long. The chain's CDR3 is CASSQIVGQGRTEAFF. The CDR3 region has the DNA TGCGCCAGCAGCCAGATAGTGGGACAGGGGAGAACTGAAGCTTTCTTT.

This clonotype is termed medium-sized. The chain employs TRBV11-2 and TRBJ2-3; 10 nucleotides agree with TRBD2. Germline assignment: CDR1 SGHAT and CDR2 FQNNGV. After removal of 0 bases from V and 4 bases from J, the junction contained 4 bases not matched to a gene. The CDR3 has 16 residues. This chain's CDR3 is CASSLELAGVADTQYF. CDR3 nucleotides: TGTGCCAGCAGCTTAGAGCTAGCGGGGGTTGCAGATACGCAGTATTTT.

Within the sample, this clonotype is large (0.1 to 1%). This CDR3 reads CASSSTYGGYRAESYNEQFF. In nucleotides, the CDR3 is TGTGCCAGCAGTTCCACCTATGGGGGCTATCGGGCTGAATCCTACAATGAGCAGTTCTTC. This sequence joins TRBV27 and TRBJ2-1, with D tentatively TRBD1 (6 bases). Germline V CDR1 and CDR2: MNHEY, SMNVEV (reference sequence). The V end was cut by 4 bases, the J end by 1 base, with 26 bases between. This CDR3 is built from 20 residues.

By sample fraction, this clonotype is medium-sized (0.01 to 0.1%). The V and J genes are TRBV6-5 and TRBJ2-1; the D is unclear. This CDR3 has 11 residues. Germline V gene data show CDR1 as MNHEY and CDR2 as SVGAGI. The V end was cut by 3 bases, the J end by 10 bases, with 7 bases between. CDR3 nucleotide sequence: TGTGCCAGCAGTTATATAGGAGAGCAGTTCTTC. Translated: CASSYIGEQFF.

This clonotype is classed as medium-sized. The chain employs TRBV12-3 or TRBV12-4 and TRBJ2-7; possible D gene TRBD1, 6 bases. The CDR3 runs 15 residues. V gave up 5 bases and J gave up 2 bases, with 16 bases separating them. CDR3 sequence (DNA): TGTGCCAGCAGTAACCTACGAGGGGGAACCTACGAGCAGTACTTC. This codes for CASSNLRGGTYEQYF.

By share of the sample, this clonotype is medium-sized. V and J are TRBV6-6 and TRBJ2-5, with D perhaps matching TRBD1 (6 bases). The CDR3 has 11 amino acids. Germline CDR1 is MNHNY and CDR2 is SVGAGI (reference sequence). Trimming pared 8 bases from V and 5 bases from J, leaving 9 bases between. The DNA of the CDR3 is TGTGCCAGCTTTACAGGGGAGACCCAGTACTTC. It is translated as CASFTGETQYF.

The chain has TRBV6-1 and TRBJ2-6, with 8 bases aligning to TRBD1. With V trimmed by 2 bases and J by 3 bases, 6 bases remained unmatched. This CDR3 has 17 amino acids. Germline V gives CDR1 MNHNS, CDR2 SASEGT. This CDR3 reads CASSETGGGVGANVLTF. The CDR3 nucleotides are TGTGCCAGCAGTGAAACAGGGGGTGGTGTTGGGGCCAACGTCCTGACTTTC.